These 29 T cell receptor beta chains share one sample of origin, sequenced in a study of blood T cell repertoires in COVID-19. Method: immunoSEQ multiplex PCR; TCRdb's copy keeps in-frame clones and lacks some. The sample yields approximately 97,000 clones, almost 80% seen once. Source material: peripheral blood. These receptors all come from a man aged 55 to 70 with active or convalescent COVID-19.

The V and J genes are TRBV3-1 (or the pseudogene TRBV3-2) and TRBJ1-2, with a tentative D call TRBD1 (6 bases). This CDR3 comprises 15 residues. Trimming stripped 1 base from V and 3 bases from J, with 12 bases between. CDR1 is LGHDT and CDR2 is YNNKEL in the germline V gene (reference sequence). This CDR3 is CASSQGGHPYYGYTF. CDR3 nucleotide sequence: TGTGCCAGCAGCCAAGGGGGACACCCATACTATGGCTACACCTTC.

The chain has TRBV30 and TRBJ1-5, with D hard to call. V shed 2 bases and J shed 5 bases, with 7 bases lying between them. Germline values: CDR1 GTSNPN, CDR2 SVGIG (reference sequence). The CDR3 sequence is 12 residues long. The CDR3 sequence: CAWSKADQPQHF. CDR3 coding DNA: TGTGCCTGGAGTAAGGCGGATCAGCCCCAGCATTTT.

The chain is built from TRBV3-1 (or the pseudogene TRBV3-2) and TRBJ2-1, with 10 bases aligning to TRBD2. V shed 6 bases, J shed 8 bases, and the junction held 13 bases outside the gene matches. The CDR3 has 16 residues. The germline gives CDR1 LGHDT, CDR2 YNNKEL (reference sequence). CDR3 nucleotide sequence: TGTGCCAGCAGTCCTCGTAGCGGGGGGTGGGCCGATGAGCAGTTCTTC. This gives the protein CASSPRSGGWADEQFF.

The rearrangement joins TRBV20-1 to TRBJ1-4, with D unclear. Germline V gene data show CDR1 as DFQATT and CDR2 as SNEGSKA (reference sequence). Between the trimmed V and J ends, which lost 3 bases and 8 bases, there was a span of 10 bases. The CDR3 sequence is 12 residues long. CDR3 sequence (DNA): TGCAGTGCTAGTCAACCCGGGGAAAAACTGTTTTTT. This encodes CSASQPGEKLFF.

The chain is built from TRBV28 and TRBJ2-4, with 12 bases aligning to TRBD2. Germline trimming cut 4 bases from V and 0 bases from J; bases unmatched to any gene: 7. The CDR3 covers 18 residues. Germline-derived CDR1 and CDR2 are MDHEN and SYDVKM. The CDR3 DNA reads as TGTGCCAGCAGTTCTGGGACTAGCGGGTTCCTAGCCAAAAACATTCAGTACTTC. Protein sequence: CASSSGTSGFLAKNIQYF.

The V call is TRBV10-2, the J call TRBJ2-1, with 8 positions matching TRBD2. J lost 10 bases, V lost 2 bases, and 10 bases had no gene match. The CDR3 consists of 15 residues. Looked up from germline, CDR1 is WSHSY and CDR2 is SAAADI. CDR3 DNA: TGCGCCAGCAGTGAGCGCACTAGCGGAACAGGGGAGCAGTTCTTC. Protein: CASSERTSGTGEQFF.

This clone has more than one count but fewer than ten. The genes are TRBV2 and TRBJ2-2; 11 nucleotides match TRBD2. The CDR3 length is 16 residues. V was clipped by 7 bases and J by 1 base; unmatched bases: 5. Germline V CDR1 and CDR2: SNHLY, FYNNEI. The CDR3 DNA reads as TGTGCCAGCACTCAGGGGACTAGCGGGAACACCGGGGAGCTGTTTTTT. Its translation is CASTQGTSGNTGELFF. Full variable domain (missing parts from reference TRBV2 and TRBJ2-2): EPEVTQTPSHQVTQMGQEVILRCVPISNHLYFYWYRQILGQKVEFLVSFYNNEISEKSEIFDDQFSVERPDGSNFTLKIRSTKLEDSAMYFCASTQGTSGNTGELFFGEGSRLTVL.

The chain recombines TRBV28 with TRBJ1-1; D remains unclear. Germline CDR1 MDHEN, CDR2 SYDVKM. The CDR3 is 13 amino acids. Trimming cost V 8 bases and J 3 bases, with 13 bases left between them. The CDR3 sequence is CASEGGTDTEAFF. Written as DNA, the CDR3 is TGTGCCAGCGAGGGTGGAACAGACACTGAAGCTTTCTTT.

The chain uses TRBV19 and TRBJ1-5; unclear D gene. Trimming cost V 0 bases and J 5 bases, with 5 bases left between them. The CDR3 totals 13 residues. Germline V gene sequence: CDR1 LNHDA, CDR2 SQIVND (reference sequence). The CDR3 DNA follows: TGTGCCAGTAGTATAGACGTCCATCAGCCCCAGCATTTT. Protein product: CASSIDVHQPQHF.

The V and J genes are TRBV23-1 and TRBJ1-1, with 7 nucleotides matching TRBD1. Being an ORF, TRBV23-1 has a function that is uncertain. V trimming: 3 bases; J trimming: 11 bases; junction bases outside the gene matches: 12. There are 14 residues in the CDR3. The CDR3 coding sequence is TGCGCCAGCAGTCACGGACAGGCGCTACAGGACGCTTTCTTT. It translates to CASSHGQALQDAFF.

The chain is built from TRBV29-1 and TRBJ2-2; a possible D gene is TRBD2 (5 bases). Germline CDR1 and CDR2: SQVTM and ANQGSEA. Trimming removed 7 bases at V and 3 bases at J, with 15 bases between. The CDR3 runs 14 residues. The CDR3 is CSASRTGDTGELFF. For the CDR3, the DNA is TGCAGCGCCTCAAGGACTGGGGACACCGGGGAGCTGTTTTTT.

The chain carries TRBV28 and TRBJ2-4; 9 positions match TRBD2. The V segment lost 6 bases and the J segment 14 bases; nucleotides outside the gene matches: 8. Germline loops: CDR1 MDHEN, CDR2 SYDVKM. The CDR3 is made up of 12 amino acids. The CDR3 here is CASRWSSGKEYF. CDR3 nucleotides: TGTGCCAGCAGATGGTCTAGCGGGAAGGAGTACTTC.

This chain joins TRBV6-5 and TRBJ2-1, with 7 bases fitting TRBD1. CDR1 and CDR2 (germline): MNHEY, SVGAGI. The CDR3 extends over 16 amino acids. The trim removed 0 bases at V and 4 bases at J, leaving 6 bases unmatched. The CDR3 is CASSYSWTGGYNEQFF. The CDR3 DNA reads TGTGCCAGCAGTTACTCATGGACAGGAGGATACAATGAGCAGTTCTTC.

V usage is TRBV12-3 or TRBV12-4 and J usage is TRBJ2-1; D ambiguous. The CDR3 extends over 11 amino acids. Trimming took off 1 base at V and 7 bases at J, with 2 bases between the two ends. The CDR3 is CASSLVNEQFF. The CDR3 DNA follows: TGTGCCAGCAGTTTAGTAAATGAGCAGTTCTTC.

The CDR3 nucleotides are TGTGCCTGGAGCTCCGGAGGGCCTGGGGCCAACGTCCTGACTTTC. It is translated as CAWSSGGPGANVLTF. This sequence joins TRBV30 and TRBJ2-6; the D gene is possibly TRBD2 (6 bases). CDR1 GTSNPN and CDR2 SVGIG come from the germline V gene (reference sequence). The CDR3 loop spans 15 amino acids. V was pared by 3 bases and J by 2 bases, with 11 bases between.

The chain has TRBV28 and TRBJ1-6, with D maybe TRBD1 (5 bases). Trimming stripped 8 bases from V and 10 bases from J, with 12 bases between. The CDR3 consists of 12 residues. CDR1 and CDR2 from the germline V gene are MDHEN and SYDVKM. The CDR3 DNA follows: TGTGCCAGCCTTGGGGGGACCTCACCCCTCCACTTT. This encodes CASLGGTSPLHF.

The J gene is TRBJ1-1, the V gene TRBV6-1; TRBD1 aligns across 7 bases. The germline V gene has CDR1 MNHNS and CDR2 SASEGT. The junction had 1 base not matched to a gene; V was cut back by 3 bases and J by 3 bases. CDR3 length: 13 amino acids. DNA for the CDR3: TGTGCCAGCAGTGAGGACAGGCACACTGAAGCTTTCTTT. The encoded protein is CASSEDRHTEAFF.

The rearrangement links TRBV6-1 to TRBJ2-5; TRBD2 matches 10 bases. With V trimmed by 2 bases and J by 5 bases, 8 bases remained unmatched. The CDR3 runs 16 residues. Germline-derived CDR1 and CDR2 are MNHNS and SASEGT. The DNA of the CDR3 is TGTGCCAGCAGTGAATCCCTAGCGGGAGCTTGGGAGACCCAGTACTTC. This encodes CASSESLAGAWETQYF.

V is TRBV28 and J is TRBJ1-2; D unresolved. Germline CDR1 and CDR2: MDHEN and SYDVKM. The length of the CDR3 is 12 residues. With 5 bases removed from V and 2 bases from J, the gap between germline ends came to 6 bases. The CDR3 here is CASSGQNYGYTF. DNA of the CDR3: TGTGCCAGCAGTGGTCAGAACTATGGCTACACCTTC.

The chain has TRBV28 and TRBJ2-1; the D gene is possibly TRBD2 (5 bases). V lost 2 bases, J lost 6 bases, and 14 bases lay in between. Germline lookup yields CDR1 MDHEN and CDR2 SYDVKM. This CDR3 has 15 residues. The chain's CDR3 is CASSLPLLAVNEQFF. For the CDR3, the DNA is TGTGCCAGCAGTTTACCTCTCCTAGCCGTCAATGAGCAGTTCTTC.

CDR3 DNA sequence: TGTGCCACCAGCAGAGATTTGGCGGGGGCTGAAGCTTTCTTT. Protein sequence: CATSRDLAGAEAFF. V is TRBV15 and J is TRBJ1-1, with a tentative D call TRBD1 (5 bases). V lost 0 bases and J 6 bases, leaving 11 bases between the germline ends. The germline V gene has CDR1 LNHNV and CDR2 YYDKDF (reference sequence). CDR3 length equals 14 residues.

The rearrangement links TRBV6-2 or TRBV6-3 to TRBJ2-2; TRBD1 matches at 10 bases. Germline V gene sequence: CDR1 MNHEY, CDR2 SVGEGT. This CDR3 has 15 amino acids. The trim removed 2 bases at V and 6 bases at J, leaving 3 bases unmatched. The DNA for the CDR3 is TGTGCCAGCAGTTACGGGACAGGGGCGGCCGGGGAGCTGTTTTTT. Its protein is CASSYGTGAAGELFF.

In this sample, this clone turned up once. This chain joins TRBV29-1 and TRBJ1-2; perhaps TRBD1 as D (5 bases). The V and J ends lost 2 bases and 6 bases respectively, with 16 bases between them. This CDR3 contains 14 residues. Germline V gives CDR1 SQVTM, CDR2 ANQGSEA. This CDR3 is CSVESTDRAHGYTF. The DNA for the CDR3 is TGCAGCGTTGAATCGACAGACAGAGCCCATGGCTACACCTTC.

The chain uses TRBV5-1 and TRBJ2-7, with a weak D call TRBD2 (6 bases). The V gene lost 1 base and the J gene lost 5 bases, with 19 bases spanning the gap. Germline V lookup: CDR1 SGHRS, CDR2 YFSETQ. The CDR3 consists of 16 residues. The CDR3 spells CASSLRPRDPEDEQYF. CDR3 coding DNA: TGCGCCAGCAGCTTGAGGCCGCGGGATCCTGAGGACGAGCAGTACTTC.

This sequence joins TRBV15 and TRBJ1-5, with 9 positions matching TRBD1. The CDR3 has 15 residues. Trimming cost V 0 bases and J 5 bases; bases outside gene matches: 2. Per the germline V gene, CDR1 is LNHNV and CDR2 is YYDKDF (reference sequence). The CDR3 region has the DNA TGTGCCACCAGCAGAGAGGGACAGGGCTATCAGCCCCAGCATTTT. This encodes CATSREGQGYQPQHF.

V is TRBV11-2 and J is TRBJ1-5; D might be TRBD1 (5 bases). Trimming shortened V by 8 bases and J by 5 bases, and 7 bases separated the two germline ends. The CDR3 extends over 11 amino acids. CDR1 and CDR2 (germline): SGHAT, FQNNGV. CDR3 coding DNA: TGTGCCAGCGGAGGGGATCAGCCCCAGCATTTT. Protein: CASGGDQPQHF.

The gene calls are TRBV28 and TRBJ2-1; D uncertain. CDR1 and CDR2 (germline): MDHEN, SYDVKM. This CDR3 spans 13 amino acids. V was cut by 6 bases and J by 7 bases, with 13 bases left in between. The CDR3 is CASRSGRRNEQFF. CDR3 nucleotides: TGTGCCAGCAGATCGGGTCGCCGTAATGAGCAGTTCTTC.

The chain has TRBV7-9 and TRBJ2-5; 9 positions match TRBD1. V dropped 5 bases and J dropped 4; count of bases not matched to a gene: 8. CDR1 and CDR2 (germline): SEHNR, FQNEAQ (reference sequence). The CDR3 covers 15 residues. In DNA, the CDR3 is TGTGCCAGCAGCACCCGGGACAGGGTGACAGAGACCCAGTACTTC. Translated, it gives CASSTRDRVTETQYF.

The rearrangement links TRBV5-6 to TRBJ1-5; perhaps TRBD1 as D (5 bases). The CDR3 totals 16 residues. Germline V CDR1 and CDR2: SGHDT, YYEEEE. Trimming took 4 bases from V and 2 from J, leaving 16 bases between them. CDR3 bases: TGTGCCAGCAGCACACGGACAATTGGGGGCAATCAGCCCCAGCATTTT. Protein sequence: CASSTRTIGGNQPQHF.